This T cell receptor (beta chain) comes out of a study of shared clonotypes between healthy human individuals. Findings of the study overall: The researchers took only blood, and tissue repertoires probably look different.

Worth noting for this clone: Its matching antigen is unknown.

Germline lookup yields CDR1 GTSNPN and CDR2 SVGIG (reference sequence). V dropped 1 base and J dropped 7 bases, with 13 bases sitting between them. The CDR3 contains 14 residues. Clones were read by immunoSEQ multiplex PCR, and TCRdb kept only the in-frame ones, dropping some. This sample has 2 million to 3 million clones, with approximately 90% found just once. The sample taken for sequencing was naive CD4+ T cells sorted from blood. Subset reported: CD45RA+ positively selected. V and J are TRBV30 and TRBJ1-4; weak D call: TRBD1 (6 bases). The clonotype was recovered from a man aged 18 to 29 in good health. The CDR3 protein is CAWSDGQLSEKLFF. The CDR3 nucleotides are TGTGCCTGGAGTGATGGACAGTTAAGTGAAAAACTGTTTTTT.